The clone carrying this TCR beta chain has ten or more counts. Its specificity is unknown. This entry belongs to a study of tumor-infiltrating lymphocytes in primary liver carcinoma. General observations from the study: Compared with blood, tumor repertoires held significantly more in their top 250 clones.

Bulk tissue was left unsorted, and RNA and DNA were co-extracted from about 21-30 mg of it. The CDR3 sequence is 16 residues long. V trimming: 5 bases; J trimming: 0 bases; junction bases outside the gene matches: 6. Germline CDR1 MDHEN, CDR2 SYDVKM. The researchers produced TCR beta cDNA from 500 ng total RNA with a constant-region primer. Slightly modified ARM-PCR, run as three nested multiplex PCR rounds, produced the TCR beta libraries. Forward primers for TRBV1-TRBV30 and a C-beta reverse primer served the first two PCR rounds, at 10 cycles each. In TCRdb, the multiplex PCR reads were re-called with MiXCR into one record per CDR3 protein. The repertoire holds approximately 99,000 distinct CDR3 sequences, with over 55% as singletons.

The source material was liver tumor tissue from sampling region 5. The subset denotes: tumor region T5, tumor centre. The source of this sequence is a woman aged 60-70 years with primary liver carcinoma and hepatitis B virus infection. The chain is built from TRBV28 and TRBJ1-5; 8 bases agree with TRBD1. CDR3 in amino acids: CASSPRTGHSNQPQHF. CDR3 DNA: TGTGCCAGCAGTCCTCGGACAGGGCATAGCAATCAGCCCCAGCATTTT.